What follows is one T cell receptor (beta chain) and its context. Its antigen remains unknown. The sample originates from a study of cytomegalovirus exposure and HLA in healthy donors. Study-level results: Analyses of presence/absence relied on an assumption of roughly uniform sequencing depth across donors. High specificity and sensitivity for cytomegalovirus status were reported for the classifier.

The V segment lost 6 bases and the J segment 6 bases; nucleotides outside the gene matches: 6. Germline-derived CDR1 and CDR2 are LNHDA and SQIVND (reference sequence). This CDR3 has 13 amino acids. Both 60 Vbeta primers and 13 Jbeta primers went into the PCR. Profiled with immunoSEQ multiplex PCR; TCRdb holds only in-frame clones, not every one. The table shows 100,000 to 150,000 clones, with around 74% occurring only once. The sample consisted of PBMCs. The receptor's source is a male donor in good health and CMV-seronegative. The chain combines TRBV19 with TRBJ2-7; 9 positions match TRBD2. The CDR3 nucleotides read TGTGCCAGTAGCCTGGGACTAGCACGCGAGCAGTACTTC. It codes for CASSLGLAREQYF.